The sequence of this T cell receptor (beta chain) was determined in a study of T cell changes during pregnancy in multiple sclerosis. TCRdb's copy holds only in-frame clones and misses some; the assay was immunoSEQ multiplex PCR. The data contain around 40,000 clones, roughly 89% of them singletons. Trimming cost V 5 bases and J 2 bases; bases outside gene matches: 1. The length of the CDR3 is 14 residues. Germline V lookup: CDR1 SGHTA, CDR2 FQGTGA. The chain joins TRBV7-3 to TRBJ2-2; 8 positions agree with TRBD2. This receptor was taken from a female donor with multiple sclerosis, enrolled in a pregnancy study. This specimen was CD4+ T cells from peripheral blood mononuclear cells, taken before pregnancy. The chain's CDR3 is CASSRTSNTGELFF. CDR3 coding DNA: TGTGCCAGCAGCCGGACTAGCAACACCGGGGAGCTGTTTTTT.